The sequence of this TCR beta chain was determined in a study of somatic mutations in cytotoxic T cells in rheumatoid arthritis. Study as a whole: A roughly 32 ml EDTA sample of patient blood was drawn right after diagnosis, before any treatment. Study conclusions and caveats: CD8+ clonality increased with age in rheumatoid arthritis patients but not in healthy controls.

Method: immunoSEQ multiplex PCR; TCRdb's copy keeps in-frame clones and lacks some. This table holds around 12,000 clones, around three quarters found once. A note on this clone: Its antigen is not known.

The germline V gene encodes CDR1 MNHNY and CDR2 SVGAGI (reference sequence). Trimming took off 4 bases at V and 4 bases at J, with 13 bases between the two ends. The CDR3 has 14 amino acids. V usage is TRBV6-6 and J usage is TRBJ1-1; unclear D gene. This sequence was found in an adult with rheumatoid arthritis. The sequencing sample was made of CD8+ T cells sorted from blood. The CDR3 DNA is TGTGCCAGCAGTTTTTGGGTTGCGGGCACTGAAGCTTTCTTT. This sequence encodes CASSFWVAGTEAFF.